This is a list of T cell receptor beta chains from one sample in a study of radiotherapy plus CTLA-4 blockade in lung cancer. Method: immunoSEQ multiplex PCR; TCRdb's copy keeps in-frame clones and lacks some. The sample records around 40,000 clones, around 85% being singletons. The input for sequencing was peripheral blood, taken from a patient treated with radiotherapy plus ipilimumab. These TCRs come from a human donor with non-small cell lung cancer who had stable disease on radiotherapy plus ipilimumab. Both conserved end residues are part of each CDR3. Each record gives: CDR3 length, J gene, V gene, D gene, CDR3 protein. A D gene is named only where the DNA matches it firmly.

>16|TRBJ2-3|TRBV19|TRBD2
CASSIEARLATDTQYF
>15|TRBJ2-1|TRBV6-1|TRBD2
CASRKRGLAGGEQFF
>16|TRBJ2-6|TRBV13|TRBD2
CASSLGGGLGANVLTF
>18|TRBJ2-6|TRBV4-1|TRBD2
CASSFGRQGNSGANVLTF
>14|TRBJ2-3|TRBV4-1|NA
CASSQGDTTDTQYF
>14|TRBJ2-3|TRBV10-3|NA
CAISEGVVPDTQYF
>14|TRBJ2-3|TRBV27|NA
CASSTPLSADTQYF
>15|TRBJ2-7|TRBV5-1|NA
CASSLGPGDSREQYF
>14|TRBJ1-3|TRBV7-9|NA
CASSLPGDENTIYF
>12|TRBJ2-1|TRBV2|TRBD1
CASSDRGPSRFF
>13|TRBJ2-7|TRBV30|TRBD2
CAWKRGRTYEQYF
>12|TRBJ2-5|TRBV10-1|NA
CASRAGRETQYF
>16|TRBJ1-6|TRBV5-1|NA
CASSFGEVPPNSPLHF
>11|TRBJ2-3|TRBV4-3|NA
CASREGPPQYF
>13|NA|TRBV30|TRBD1
CAWGTGKRDEQYF
>17|NA|TRBV7-3|NA
CASSLIPSPAGLYEQYF
>15|TRBJ1-4|TRBV15|NA
CATSLTRRLNEKLFF
>14|TRBJ2-1|TRBV5-1|TRBD2
CASSRDYPESEQFF
>12|TRBJ2-7|TRBV30|NA
CAWRGSSYEQYF
>16|TRBJ2-7|TRBV7-2|TRBD2
CASSLLLPSGRYEQYF
>15|NA|TRBV30|TRBD1
CAWGDTGGPLYEQYF
>14|TRBJ2-7|TRBV7-6|TRBD1
CASSLGDSSYEQYF
>15|TRBJ1-1|TRBV7-8|NA
CASSPTDVGGTEAFF
>14|TRBJ1-1|TRBV2|TRBD1
CASSADRGRTEAFF
>16|TRBJ2-3|TRBV5-4|NA
CASSPAADRSTDTQYF
>14|TRBJ2-7|TRBV7-6|TRBD1
CASSSGTGSYEQYF
>14|TRBJ2-7|TRBV5-1|TRBD2
CASSLEAGRREQYF
>16|TRBJ2-7|TRBV19|NA
CASTSGFAGETYEQYF
>14|TRBJ2-4|TRBV9|NA
CASSPSGSKNIQYF
>14|TRBJ1-5|TRBV2|NA
CASSGSLGGQPQHF